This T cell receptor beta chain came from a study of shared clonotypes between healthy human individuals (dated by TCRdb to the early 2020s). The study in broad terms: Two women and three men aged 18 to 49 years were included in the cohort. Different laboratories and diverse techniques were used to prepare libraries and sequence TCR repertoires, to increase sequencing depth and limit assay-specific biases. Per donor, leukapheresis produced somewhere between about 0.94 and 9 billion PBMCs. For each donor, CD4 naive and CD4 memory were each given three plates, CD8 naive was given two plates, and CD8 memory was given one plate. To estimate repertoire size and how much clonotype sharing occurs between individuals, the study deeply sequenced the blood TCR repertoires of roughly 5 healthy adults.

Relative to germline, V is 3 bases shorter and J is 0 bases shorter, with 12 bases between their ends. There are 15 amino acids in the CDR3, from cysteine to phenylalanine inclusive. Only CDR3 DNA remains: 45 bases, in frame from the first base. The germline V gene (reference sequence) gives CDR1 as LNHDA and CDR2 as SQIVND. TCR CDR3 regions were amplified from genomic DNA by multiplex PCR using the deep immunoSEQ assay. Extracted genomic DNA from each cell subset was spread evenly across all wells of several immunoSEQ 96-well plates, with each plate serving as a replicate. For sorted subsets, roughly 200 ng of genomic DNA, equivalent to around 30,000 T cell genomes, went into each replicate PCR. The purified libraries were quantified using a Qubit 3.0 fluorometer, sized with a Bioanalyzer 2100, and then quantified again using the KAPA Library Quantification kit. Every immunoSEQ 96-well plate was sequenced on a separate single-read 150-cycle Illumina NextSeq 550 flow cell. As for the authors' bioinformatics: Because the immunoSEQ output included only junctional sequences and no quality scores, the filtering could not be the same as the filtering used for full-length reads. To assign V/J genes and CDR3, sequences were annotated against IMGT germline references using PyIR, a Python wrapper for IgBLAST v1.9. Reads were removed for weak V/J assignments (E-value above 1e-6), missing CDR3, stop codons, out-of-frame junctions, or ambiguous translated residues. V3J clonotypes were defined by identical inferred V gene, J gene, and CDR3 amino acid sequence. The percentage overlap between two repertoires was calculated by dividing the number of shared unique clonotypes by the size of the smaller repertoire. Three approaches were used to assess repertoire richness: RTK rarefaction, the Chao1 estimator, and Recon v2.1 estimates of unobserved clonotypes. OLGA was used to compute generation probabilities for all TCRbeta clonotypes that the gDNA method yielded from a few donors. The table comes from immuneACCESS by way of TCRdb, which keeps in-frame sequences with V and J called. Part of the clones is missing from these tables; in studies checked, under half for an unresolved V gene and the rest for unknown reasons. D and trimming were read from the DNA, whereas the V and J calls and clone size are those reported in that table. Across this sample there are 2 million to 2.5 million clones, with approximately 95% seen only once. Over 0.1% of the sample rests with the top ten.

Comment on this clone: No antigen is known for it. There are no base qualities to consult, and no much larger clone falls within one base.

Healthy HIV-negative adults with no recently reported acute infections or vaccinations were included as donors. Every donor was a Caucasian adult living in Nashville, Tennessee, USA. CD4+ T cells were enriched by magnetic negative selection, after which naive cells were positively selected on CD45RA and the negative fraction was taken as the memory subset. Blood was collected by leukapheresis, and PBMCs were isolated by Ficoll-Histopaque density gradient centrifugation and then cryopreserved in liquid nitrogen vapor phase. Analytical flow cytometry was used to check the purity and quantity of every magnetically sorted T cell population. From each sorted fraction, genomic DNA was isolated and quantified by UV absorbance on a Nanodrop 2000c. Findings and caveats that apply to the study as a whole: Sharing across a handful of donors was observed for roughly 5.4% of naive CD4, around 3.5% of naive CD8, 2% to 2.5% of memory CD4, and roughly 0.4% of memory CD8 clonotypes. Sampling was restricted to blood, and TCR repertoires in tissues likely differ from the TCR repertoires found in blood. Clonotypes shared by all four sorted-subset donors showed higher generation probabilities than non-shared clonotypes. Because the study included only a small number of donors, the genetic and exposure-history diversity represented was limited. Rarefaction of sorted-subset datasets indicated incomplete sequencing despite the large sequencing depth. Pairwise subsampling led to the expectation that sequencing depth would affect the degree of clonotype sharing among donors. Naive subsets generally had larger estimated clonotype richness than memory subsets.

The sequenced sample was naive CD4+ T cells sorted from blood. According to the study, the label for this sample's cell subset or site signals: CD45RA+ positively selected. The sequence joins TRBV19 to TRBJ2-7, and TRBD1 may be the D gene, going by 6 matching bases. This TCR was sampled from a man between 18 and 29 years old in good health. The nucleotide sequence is TGTGCCAGTAGTATTGTTCAGGGGAGCTCCTACGAGCAGTACTTC. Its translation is CASSIVQGSSYEQYF.